The rows below give T cell receptor beta chains drawn from one sample of a study of T cells after yellow fever vaccination. TCRdb used MiXCR to reprocess the 5' RACE reads, holding one entry per CDR3 protein. The sample includes approximately 260,000 distinct CDR3 sequences, 13% of them seen just once. Sample: CD4+ T cells sorted from PBMCs, taken 45 days after the yellow fever booster vaccination. These receptors all come from a man aged 25 to 45 who received the YFV17D yellow fever vaccine. CDR3s include the opening cysteine and the closing phenylalanine or tryptophan. The D gene is left open where the match is weak. Some rows have no size entry. The others give once, few or many, or a class for an expanded clone.

cdr3_aa	cdr3_nt	d_call	v_call	j_call	clone_size
CASRPGLAEETQYF	TGTGCCAGCAGACCAGGACTAGCGGAAGAGACCCAGTACTTC	TRBD2	TRBV5-8	TRBJ2-5	few
CASSPTAGGLPPDTQYF	TGTGCCAGCAGTCCAACAGCGGGAGGCCTCCCCCCAGATACGCAGTATTTT	TRBD2	TRBV14	TRBJ2-3	.
CASSPQTTHEQYF	TGTGCCAGCTCACCACAGACAACTCACGAGCAGTACTTC	.	TRBV18	TRBJ2-7	few
CASSVESGEGNSPLHF	TGTGCCAGCAGCGTAGAATCCGGTGAGGGGAATTCACCCCTCCACTTT	.	TRBV9	TRBJ1-6	.
CASSKEMFRSGDQPQHF	TGTGCCAGCAGCAAAGAAATGTTTAGGTCGGGGGATCAGCCCCAGCATTTT	.	TRBV21-1	TRBJ1-5	few
CASCLGLATGTQYF	TGTGCCAGCTGCCTGGGACTCGCGACCGGGACCCAGTACTTC	.	TRBV2	TRBJ2-5	.
CASSKKDTGELFF	TGCGCCAGCAGCAAGAAGGACACCGGGGAGCTGTTTTTT	.	TRBV10-1	TRBJ2-2	few
CASSLRLYAAGYTF	TGTGCCAGCAGTTTGCGCCTCTACGCGGCTGGCTACACCTTC	.	TRBV12-3/TRBV12-4	TRBJ1-2	few
CASSLGIPTDTQYF	TGTGCCAGCAGTCTCGGGATCCCCACAGATACGCAGTATTTT	.	TRBV12-3/TRBV12-4	TRBJ2-3	few
CASIGKLAGGQETQYF	TGTGCCAGCATAGGAAAACTAGCGGGAGGCCAAGAGACCCAGTACTTC	TRBD2	TRBV27	TRBJ2-5	few
CASSPGLKETQYF	TGCGCCAGCAGCCCGGGACTAAAAGAGACCCAGTACTTC	TRBD2	TRBV5-1	TRBJ2-5	.
CSAARTVVTGELFF	TGCAGCGCCGCGAGGACAGTGGTTACGGGGGAGCTGTTTTTT	.	TRBV29-1	TRBJ2-2	few
CSVGKQGAEEQYF	TGCAGCGTTGGGAAACAGGGGGCGGAGGAGCAGTACTTC	TRBD1	TRBV29-1	TRBJ2-7	many
CASSQDPGSETQYF	TGTGCCAGCAGCCAAGACCCAGGGTCAGAGACCCAGTACTTC	.	TRBV4-2	TRBJ2-5	.
CASSLTQGQNYGYTF	TGTGCCAGCAGTTTGACCCAAGGGCAGAACTATGGCTACACCTTC	.	TRBV27	TRBJ1-2	.
CSASRTGAGEQFF	TGCAGTGCTAGTCGGACAGGGGCCGGTGAGCAGTTCTTC	TRBD1	TRBV20-1	TRBJ2-1	few
CASSPTRATDTQYF	TGTGCCAGCAGCCCCACAAGGGCCACAGATACGCAGTATTTT	.	TRBV7-2	TRBJ2-3	many
CASSAVKGGLELFF	TGTGCCAGCAGTGCGGTTAAGGGAGGGTTGGAACTGTTTTTT	.	TRBV12-3/TRBV12-4	TRBJ1-4	.
CASRSAEETQYF	TGTGCCAGCAGGTCGGCGGAGGAGACCCAGTACTTC	.	TRBV6-5	TRBJ2-5	few
CASSSSGRPLPGDTQYF	TGTGCCAGTAGTTCCAGCGGGAGGCCTTTACCGGGGGATACGCAGTATTTT	TRBD2	TRBV19	TRBJ2-3	few
CASSPARDYITDTQYF	TGTGCCAGCAGCCCAGCCCGGGACTATATCACAGATACGCAGTATTTT	TRBD2	TRBV7-8	TRBJ2-3	few
CAISEGTDTQYF	TGTGCCATCAGTGAGGGAACAGATACGCAGTATTTT	.	TRBV10-3	TRBJ2-3	.
CASSLSAGGSYEQYF	TGTGCCAGCAGTTTATCAGCGGGAGGCTCCTACGAGCAGTACTTC	TRBD2	TRBV12-3/TRBV12-4	TRBJ2-7	few
CASSQVMREGRWFF	TGTGCCAGCAGCCAAGTAATGCGGGAGGGCCGTTGGTTCTTC	TRBD2	TRBV14	TRBJ2-1	once
CASSLDGFLSPLHF	TGTGCCAGCAGTTTAGACGGATTTCTGTCACCCCTCCACTTT	.	TRBV27	TRBJ1-6	.
CSASTDTQYF	TGCAGTGCTAGCACAGATACGCAGTATTTT	.	TRBV20-1	TRBJ2-3	many
CASSTGPNTGELFF	TGCGCCAGCAGCACCGGCCCTAACACCGGGGAGCTGTTTTTT	.	TRBV5-1	TRBJ2-2	few
CASATGGGASSYEQYF	TGTGCCAGTGCCACAGGAGGAGGAGCGAGCTCCTACGAGCAGTACTTC	.	TRBV19	TRBJ2-7	few
CASSLSMNTGELFF	TGTGCCAGCAGTTTATCTATGAATACCGGGGAGCTGTTTTTT	.	TRBV12-3/TRBV12-4	TRBJ2-2	few
CASSSTGAYEQYF	TGTGCCAGCAGTTCGACAGGCGCCTACGAGCAGTACTTC	.	TRBV12-3/TRBV12-4	TRBJ2-7	many
CAWSRGQGLRYTF	TGTGCCTGGAGCAGGGGACAGGGACTGCGCTACACCTTC	TRBD1	TRBV30	TRBJ1-2	.
CASRHSNRAQYF	TGTGCCAGCAGACACTCAAATAGGGCCCAGTACTTC	.	TRBV6-5	TRBJ2-5	.
CASSPSAVGNQPQHF	TGTGCCAGCAGTCCCTCCGCCGTCGGCAATCAGCCCCAGCATTTT	.	TRBV12-3/TRBV12-4	TRBJ1-5	few
CAWSGSRAVRF	TGTGCCTGGAGTGGAAGCAGGGCCGTAAGGTTC	.	TRBV30	TRBJ2-7	few
CASSYSGTGATHSPLHF	TGTGCCAGCAGTTACTCCGGGACAGGGGCTACGCATTCACCCCTCCACTTT	TRBD1	TRBV6-5	TRBJ1-6	.
CASSQNDRHTGELFF	TGTGCCAGCTCACAAAACGACAGACACACCGGGGAGCTGTTTTTT	.	TRBV18	TRBJ2-2	.
CATSEPDEFTDTQYF	TGTGCCACCAGTGAACCGGACGAATTCACAGATACGCAGTATTTT	.	TRBV24-1	TRBJ2-3	few
CSVAASGRRYNEQFF	TGCAGCGTCGCAGCTAGCGGGAGAAGATACAATGAGCAGTTCTTC	TRBD2	TRBV20-1	TRBJ2-1	many
CASSPRAVWGYTF	TGTGCCAGCAGCCCCCGGGCCGTCTGGGGCTACACCTTC	.	TRBV11-2	TRBJ1-2	few
CASSLTGGFHGYTF	TGTGCCAGCAGCTTGACAGGGGGTTTTCACGGCTACACCTTC	TRBD1	TRBV25-1	TRBJ1-2	few
CASISNTDTQYF	TGTGCCAGCATCTCCAACACAGATACGCAGTATTTT	.	TRBV28	TRBJ2-3	.
CSASKDTEAFF	TGCAGTGCCAGTAAGGACACTGAAGCTTTCTTT	.	TRBV20-1	TRBJ1-1	many
CASSLTSGVLNEQFF	TGTGCCAGCAGCCTAACTTCCGGGGTCCTCAATGAGCAGTTCTTC	.	TRBV7-2	TRBJ2-1	few
CASSLAGTGSETQYF	TGTGCCAGCAGCTTAGCGGGGACAGGGTCGGAGACCCAGTACTTC	TRBD1	TRBV7-2	TRBJ2-5	.
CASSSPYTQYF	TGTGCCAGCAGTTCCCCGTATACGCAGTATTTT	.	TRBV12-3/TRBV12-4	TRBJ2-3	.
CSASGGAHYEQYF	TGCAGTGCTTCAGGGGGGGCCCACTACGAGCAGTACTTC	.	TRBV20-1	TRBJ2-7	.
CASSLVKGAYEQYF	TGTGCCAGCAGCTTAGTCAAGGGGGCCTACGAGCAGTACTTC	.	TRBV7-2	TRBJ2-7	.
CASSYAGYQPQHF	TGTGCCAGCAGTTACGCGGGTTATCAGCCCCAGCATTTT	.	TRBV6-2/TRBV6-3	TRBJ1-5	few
CASRLDRGTGELFF	TGTGCCAGCAGATTGGACAGGGGTACCGGGGAGCTGTTTTTT	TRBD1	TRBV6-1	TRBJ2-2	few
CASSPYSLEQYF	TGTGCCAGCAGTCCCTACAGTCTCGAGCAGTACTTC	.	TRBV12-3/TRBV12-4	TRBJ2-7	.
CAISQTGAETQYF	TGTGCCATCAGTCAGACAGGGGCAGAGACCCAGTACTTC	TRBD1	TRBV10-3	TRBJ2-5	.
CASRQDNLRTYEQYF	TGTGCCAGCAGACAAGACAACCTTCGGACCTACGAGCAGTACTTC	.	TRBV7-8	TRBJ2-7	few
CVSSWKGLATDTQYF	TGTGTCAGCAGCTGGAAGGGACTAGCTACAGATACGCAGTATTTT	TRBD2	TRBV12-3/TRBV12-4	TRBJ2-3	.
CASSSTLGFVTDTQYF	TGTGCCAGCAGCTCGACACTTGGTTTCGTCACAGATACGCAGTATTTT	.	TRBV5-6	TRBJ2-3	few
CASSPAGQYYEQYF	TGTGCCAGCAGCCCCGCCGGACAGTATTACGAGCAGTACTTC	.	TRBV5-6	TRBJ2-7	few
CASSEGPRGYYEQFF	TGTGCCAGCAGTGAAGGGCCCCGGGGTTACTATGAGCAGTTCTTC	.	TRBV2	TRBJ2-1	few